This section outlines one T cell receptor (beta chain) sequence together with its context. In the authors' methods: Amplified reference gene primers provided the basis for estimating nucleated cell counts. Some clones are missing from TCRdb's copy, which holds only in-frame ones; the method was immunoSEQ multiplex PCR. V and J calls and clone size are given by that table; D and trimming were obtained from the DNA. The table includes about 220,000 clones, approximately 80% detected once. This entry comes from a study of blood T cell repertoires in COVID-19. The wider study: Acute-phase and convalescent COVID-19 samples originated in the United States, Italy and Spain.

This clonotype originated in a human donor in a cohort sampled during active COVID-19. The sample comprised peripheral blood.

As DNA, the CDR3 is TGTGCCAGCAGTTTGATGTCTAGCGGGGGTTGGTACAATGAGCAGTTCTTC. This sequence encodes CASSLMSSGGWYNEQFF. The chain joins TRBV28 to TRBJ2-1, with 10 nucleotides matching TRBD2. The CDR3 covers 17 residues. CDR1 and CDR2 from the germline V gene are MDHEN and SYDVKM. After removal of 3 bases from V and 4 bases from J, the junction contained 9 bases not matched to a gene. The variable domain in full, completed from reference TRBV28 and TRBJ2-1, reads DVKVTQSSRYLVKRTGEKVFLECVQDMDHENMFWYRQDPGLGLRLIYFSYDVKMKEKGDIPEGYSVSREKKERFSLILESASTNQTSMYLCASSLMSSGGWYNEQFFGPGTRLTVL.